This T cell receptor beta chain was found in a study of CD8 T cells in ankylosing spondylitis. By quantitative 5'-RACE with molecular barcodes, the TCR beta libraries were made. Each CDR3 protein gets one entry after TCRdb re-called the 5' RACE reads with MiXCR. The repertoire consists of a few hundred thousand distinct CDR3 sequences, with around 18% occurring once and the leading ten covering around 8%. From germline, CDR1 is DFQATT and CDR2 SNEGSKA (reference sequence). The CDR3 is 15 amino acids. The V end was cut by 3 bases, the J end by 0 bases, with 13 bases between. This clonotype was seen only a few times.

The receptor's source is a male donor with ankylosing spondylitis or in good health (not recorded which). This rearrangement joins TRBV20-1 to TRBJ2-3; possibly TRBD2 for D (5 bases). Sequencing was carried out using blood, either unsorted or a sorted T cell fraction (not recorded which). The CDR3 region is CSARPASPSTDTQYF. As DNA, the CDR3 is TGCAGTGCTAGGCCGGCTAGCCCTAGCACAGATACGCAGTATTTT.